What follows are 30 T cell receptor beta chains derived from one specimen sequenced in a study of CD8+ T cells in alopecia areata. RNA extraction was followed by reverse transcription into cDNA, which acted as the sequencing template. The method was immunoSEQ multiplex PCR; TCRdb's version includes in-frame clones alone and lacks a portion of them. This table holds some 130,000 clones, 45% to 50% found once. Specimen: CD8+ T cells sorted from blood, collected at week 0. The origin of the receptors is a human donor with alopecia areata.

This clone was counted only a few times. The rearrangement links TRBV9 to TRBJ1-1; D not certain. Between the trimmed V and J ends, which lost 3 bases and 3 bases, there was a span of 9 bases. Germline V gene data show CDR1 as SGDLS and CDR2 as YYNGEE. The CDR3 runs to 13 residues. CDR3 bases: TGTGCCAGCAGCGGCAGTAAGGACACTGAAGCTTTCTTT. Residues: CASSGSKDTEAFF.

This clone was observed a handful of times. An end of the junction does not agree with germline; a read error may underlie this. The gene calls are TRBV29-1 and TRBJ2-7, with TRBD1 matching 7 bases. This CDR3 comprises 13 residues. CDR1 and CDR2 from the germline V gene are SQVTM and ANQGSEA. The CDR3 DNA is TGCAGCATTGAGACAGGGAGCTCCTACGAGCAGTACTTC. Translating it yields CSIETGSSYEQYF.

Concerning this clone: The same CDR3 is also encoded by other DNA sequences in this sample. This sequence joins TRBV7-9 and TRBJ2-2; D unclear. The germline V gene has CDR1 SEHNR and CDR2 FQNEAQ (reference sequence). V was pared by 1 base and J by 3 bases, with 0 bases between. CDR3 length equals 12 residues. The CDR3 loop is CASSLDTGELFF. CDR3 DNA: TGTGCCAGCAGCTTAGACACCGGGGAGCTGTTTTTT.

Only a few counts were recorded for this clone. V and J are TRBV7-4 and TRBJ2-5; 9 bases fit TRBD1. The CDR3 is 15 amino acids. With V trimmed by 5 bases and J by 2 bases, 6 bases remained unmatched. Germline CDR1 is SGHVT and CDR2 is SQSDAQ. CDR3 region: CASSPPDRGQETQYF. In DNA, the CDR3 is TGTGCCAGCAGCCCGCCGGACAGGGGACAAGAGACCCAGTACTTC.

The gene calls are TRBV7-2 and TRBJ2-1, with 11 nucleotides matching TRBD2. The V gene's germline CDR1 is SGHTA and CDR2 FQGNSA. V was pared by 7 bases and J by 8 bases, with 16 bases of the junction left unmatched. The CDR3 extends over 17 amino acids. The CDR3, as DNA: TGTGCCAGCAAGTTCATTCCGGGACTAGCGGATTACGATGAGCAGTTCTTC. Protein: CASKFIPGLADYDEQFF.

The CDR3, as DNA: TGTGCCAGCAGCACGGACAGACAAGAGACCCAGTACTTC. Amino acid sequence: CASSTDRQETQYF. This chain uses TRBV7-8 with TRBJ2-5, with D maybe TRBD1 (6 bases). Trimming shortened V by 5 bases and J by 2 bases, and 9 bases separated the two germline ends. CDR1 and CDR2 from the germline V gene are SGHVS and FQNEAQ. The CDR3 is 13 amino acids.

V is TRBV6-6 and J is TRBJ1-1; 8 bases are shared with TRBD1. V gave up 0 bases and J gave up 2 bases; unmatched junction bases: 5. Per the germline V gene, CDR1 is MNHNY and CDR2 is SVGAGI (reference sequence). This CDR3 comprises 16 residues. CDR3 sequence: CASSYSLDRANTEAFF. The DNA for the CDR3 is TGTGCCAGCAGTTACTCTCTGGACAGGGCTAACACTGAAGCTTTCTTT.

The genes are TRBV6-5 and TRBJ2-3; 8 nucleotides agree with TRBD2. Losses at the gene ends were 5 bases for V and 6 bases for J; bases not matched to a gene: 10. Germline CDR1 and CDR2: MNHEY and SVGAGI. This CDR3 is built from 15 residues. CDR3 loop: CASSQAAGAGDTQYF. The CDR3 DNA reads TGTGCCAGCAGTCAGGCAGCGGGGGCGGGGGATACGCAGTATTTT.

Note on this clone: This specimen includes other DNA sequences encoding the same CDR3. The chain carries TRBV11-2 and TRBJ2-1; D unresolved. The CDR3 sequence is 12 residues long. The germline gives CDR1 SGHAT, CDR2 FQNNGV. Trimming stripped 3 bases from V and 6 bases from J, with 6 bases between. CDR3 protein: CASSLVGNEQFF. CDR3 DNA sequence: TGTGCCAGCAGCTTGGTTGGCAATGAGCAGTTCTTC.

The chain has TRBV5-6 and TRBJ1-5, with TRBD1 matching 8 bases. CDR1 is SGHDT, CDR2 YYEEEE, per germline. V shed 0 bases and J 6 bases; nucleotides not matched to a gene: 5. The CDR3 totals 15 residues. CDR3 protein: CASSLGTGSLQPQHF. The CDR3 DNA follows: TGTGCCAGCAGCTTGGGGACAGGGTCCCTTCAGCCCCAGCATTTT.

The CDR3 loop is CASSLVGNTYEQYF. For the CDR3, the DNA is TGTGCCAGCAGCTTAGTTGGCAACACTTACGAGCAGTACTTC. The rearrangement uses TRBV13 and TRBJ2-7; D unresolved. Between the trimmed V and J ends, which lost 1 base and 4 bases, there was a span of 11 bases. Germline lookup yields CDR1 PRHDT and CDR2 FYEKMQ (reference sequence). The CDR3 contains 14 residues.

About this clone: Other DNA sequences from this sample encode an identical CDR3 as well. The chain links TRBV6-5 to TRBJ1-1; unclear D gene. The CDR3 covers 13 residues. The germline CDR1 and CDR2 sequences are MNHEY and SVGAGI. Trimming took off 0 bases at V and 2 bases at J, with 4 bases between the two ends. The CDR3 DNA sequence: TGTGCCAGCAGTTACTCGCTCAACACTGAAGCTTTCTTT. It translates to CASSYSLNTEAFF.

V gene TRBV7-9 combines with J gene TRBJ1-6, with 8 bases identical to TRBD1. This CDR3 is built from 17 residues. Trimming cost V 4 bases and J 7 bases; bases outside gene matches: 12. Germline lookup yields CDR1 SEHNR and CDR2 FQNEAQ (reference sequence). The CDR3 loop reads CASSSTQGGPANSPLHF. In DNA, the CDR3 is TGTGCCAGCAGCTCCACACAGGGGGGCCCCGCAAATTCACCCCTCCACTTT.

The V and J genes are TRBV5-4 and TRBJ2-7; 11 nucleotides match TRBD2. The CDR3 covers 15 residues. The V gene end was trimmed by 4 bases and the J gene end by 1 base; junction bases not matched to a gene: 4. Looked up from germline, CDR1 is SGHNT and CDR2 is YYREEE (reference sequence). CDR3 loop: CASSLRTSGSYEQYF. The CDR3, as DNA: TGTGCCAGCAGCCTACGGACTAGCGGGTCCTACGAGCAGTACTTC. The whole variable domain, filled in from reference TRBV5-4 and TRBJ2-7, reads ETGVTQSPTHLIKTRGQQVTLRCSSQSGHNTVSWYQQALGQGPQFIFQYYREEENGRGNFPPRFSGLQFPNYSSELNVNALELDDSALYLCASSLRTSGSYEQYFGPGTRLTVT.

The chain carries TRBV7-9 and TRBJ2-5; D call uncertain. This CDR3 is 16 amino acids long. Trimming left V 5 bases short and J 1 base short, with 17 bases between. CDR1 and CDR2 (germline): SEHNR, FQNEAQ (reference sequence). The chain's CDR3 is CASSGLRLKGQETQYF. In nucleotides, the CDR3 is TGTGCCAGCAGCGGCTTGAGGCTTAAAGGCCAAGAGACCCAGTACTTC.

J is TRBJ2-1 and V is TRBV30; D is possibly TRBD1 (6 bases). Germline V gene data show CDR1 as GTSNPN and CDR2 as SVGIG (reference sequence). V was clipped by 5 bases and J by 3 bases, with 8 bases between them. The CDR3 is made up of 12 amino acids. The CDR3 spells CAWDRNYNEQFF. CDR3 nucleotides: TGTGCCTGGGACAGGAACTACAATGAGCAGTTCTTC.

Details on this clone: Sequence at one end of the junction differs from germline and may be a read error. V and J are TRBV7-7 and TRBJ1-1, with D tentatively TRBD1 (5 bases). This CDR3 is built from 15 residues. In germline, CDR1 is SSHAT, CDR2 FNYEAQ (reference sequence). CDR3 in DNA: TGTGCTAGCAGCTATCTTCCAACAGGGAACACTGAAGCTTTCTTT. As protein: CASSYLPTGNTEAFF.

A single count supports this clone. The chain employs TRBV30 and TRBJ2-7; 7 positions match TRBD1. The CDR3 consists of 13 residues. V shed 2 bases, J shed 3 bases, and the junction held 4 bases outside the gene matches. Germline CDR1 is GTSNPN and CDR2 is SVGIG (reference sequence). The CDR3 is CAWSLGGGYEQYF. CDR3 bases: TGTGCCTGGAGTTTAGGGGGCGGCTACGAGCAGTACTTC.

The J gene is TRBJ2-7, the V gene TRBV6-5; D is undetermined. This CDR3 is built from 13 residues. The germline V and J ends were trimmed by 0 bases and 3 bases, with 6 bases remaining between them. CDR1 MNHEY and CDR2 SVGAGI come from the germline V gene. The CDR3 sequence: CASSYSYGYEQYF. In DNA form, the CDR3 reads TGTGCCAGCAGTTACTCGTACGGCTACGAGCAGTACTTC.

The chain carries TRBV7-8 and TRBJ2-5; perhaps TRBD1 as D (7 bases). The CDR3 is 17 residues long. The germline V gene has CDR1 SGHVS and CDR2 FQNEAQ. V was pared by 3 bases and J by 0 bases, with 17 bases between. CDR3 DNA sequence: TGTGCCAGCAGCTTCCTCCAGACAGGGAGGAACCAAGAGACCCAGTACTTC. Its protein is CASSFLQTGRNQETQYF.

The chain recombines TRBV10-3 with TRBJ2-7; 9 nucleotides align to TRBD1. The CDR3 sequence is 16 residues long. Trimming took 0 bases from V and 4 from J; bases not matched to a gene: 7. Germline values: CDR1 ENHRY, CDR2 SYGVKD. The CDR3 sequence: CAISESGGQGGYEQYF. The CDR3 DNA follows: TGTGCCATCAGTGAGTCGGGGGGACAGGGAGGGTACGAGCAGTACTTC.

In its sample, this clone was seen a few times. This chain joins TRBV10-3 and TRBJ1-2, with unresolved D. V was trimmed by 4 bases and J by 4 bases, leaving 13 bases between them. Per germline, CDR1 ENHRY and CDR2 SYGVKD. The CDR3 contains 14 residues. CDR3 residues: CAISGWEPSYGYTF. The DNA of the CDR3 is TGTGCCATCAGTGGCTGGGAGCCTAGCTATGGCTACACCTTC.

The rearrangement links TRBV18 to TRBJ2-6; the D is unclear. Per the germline V gene, CDR1 is KGHSH and CDR2 is LQKENI. CDR3 length: 15 amino acids. V was clipped by 3 bases and J by 0 bases, with 6 bases between them. The CDR3 sequence: CASSPKVSGANVLTF. The CDR3 DNA reads as TGTGCCAGCTCACCCAAGGTCTCTGGGGCCAACGTCCTGACTTTC. Full variable domain (outside the CDR3, taken from reference TRBV18 and TRBJ2-6): NAGVMQNPRHLVRRRGQEARLRCSPMKGHSHVYWYRQLPEEGLKFMVYLQKENIIDESGMPKERFSAEFPKEGPSILRIQQVVRGDSAAYFCASSPKVSGANVLTFGAGSRLTVL.

This clone was seen more than once but under ten times. The rearrangement uses TRBV29-1 and TRBJ1-6; weak D call: TRBD1 (6 bases). The CDR3 extends over 16 amino acids. CDR1 and CDR2 from the germline V gene are SQVTM and ANQGSEA. The germline V and J ends were trimmed by 3 bases and 9 bases, with 21 bases remaining between them. The CDR3 nucleotides are TGCAGCGTTGATCCGCACACTTGGGGGGCGCTTTCACCCCTCCACTTT. Protein sequence: CSVDPHTWGALSPLHF.

This chain links TRBV9 with TRBJ1-2, with D possibly TRBD1 on 5 matching bases. CDR3 length: 14 amino acids. In germline, CDR1 is SGDLS, CDR2 YYNGEE. V was cut by 4 bases and J by 6 bases, with 16 bases left in between. This CDR3 reads CASSFGGGMDGYTF. The CDR3 nucleotides are TGTGCCAGCAGCTTTGGGGGAGGGATGGATGGCTACACCTTC.

This clone turned up a few times. The chain combines TRBV29-1 with TRBJ2-7; tentatively, D is TRBD1 or TRBD2 (5 bases each). Germline assignment: CDR1 SQVTM and CDR2 ANQGSEA. This CDR3 spans 14 amino acids. V was pared by 4 bases and J by 2 bases, with 15 bases between. CDR3 loop: CSVVAGTGPYEQYF. CDR3 sequence (DNA): TGCAGCGTTGTGGCCGGGACGGGGCCCTACGAGCAGTACTTC.

The genes are TRBV11-2 and TRBJ1-2; D is uncertain. This CDR3 is built from 15 residues. Trimming pared 1 base from V and 2 bases from J, leaving 11 bases between. CDR1 and CDR2 (germline): SGHAT, FQNNGV. CDR3 in amino acids: CASSLAPEQNYGYTF. CDR3 sequence (DNA): TGTGCCAGCAGCTTAGCTCCAGAGCAAAACTATGGCTACACCTTC. Full variable domain (rest looked up from reference TRBV11-2 and TRBJ1-2): EAGVAQSPRYKIIEKRQSVAFWCNPISGHATLYWYQQILGQGPKLLIQFQNNGVVDDSQLPKDRFSAERLKGVDSTLKIQPAKLEDSAVYLCASSLAPEQNYGYTFGSGTRLTVV.

V and J are TRBV5-1 and TRBJ1-1; TRBD1 might be the D (5 bases). V was cut by 2 bases and J by 6 bases, with 14 bases left in between. CDR1 and CDR2 (germline): SGHRS, YFSETQ. This CDR3 has 14 residues. Here the CDR3 DNA reads TGCGCCAGCAGCTTAGGGGACGTAAACGCTGAAGCTTTCTTT. It translates to CASSLGDVNAEAFF.

This clone has more than one count but fewer than ten. The chain joins TRBV5-6 to TRBJ2-1, with D perhaps matching TRBD1 (6 bases). In germline, CDR1 is SGHDT, CDR2 YYEEEE. V was trimmed by 4 bases and J by 4 bases, leaving 21 bases between them. The CDR3 has 17 amino acids. The CDR3 spells CASSGTSGENRYNEQFF. In nucleotides, the CDR3 is TGTGCCAGCAGCGGAACCTCAGGGGAGAATAGGTACAATGAGCAGTTCTTC.

This clone has only one observation. This chain connects TRBV30 to TRBJ2-5, with 7 bases aligning to TRBD1. This CDR3 is 16 amino acids long. In germline, CDR1 is GTSNPN, CDR2 SVGIG (reference sequence). With V trimmed by 0 bases and J by 1 base, 8 bases remained unmatched. The chain's CDR3 is CAWSVPNRGPQETQYF. Written as DNA, the CDR3 is TGTGCCTGGAGTGTGCCGAACAGGGGCCCCCAAGAGACCCAGTACTTC.